The 8 T cell receptor beta chains below all came from one sample that was sequenced in a study of beta chain features in type 1 diabetes. Reverse transcribing all isolated RNA meant expressed TCRB transcripts were sequenced. TCRdb's copy holds only in-frame clones and misses some; the assay was immunoSEQ multiplex PCR. Altogether under 500,000 clones are present, 25% to 35% being singletons, with the ten largest covering around 0.065%. Sequenced sample: naive CD4+ T cells from blood. The receptors were sampled from a young man in good health.

V usage is TRBV15 and J usage is TRBJ1-2, with TRBD1 matching over 8 bases. From germline, CDR1 is LNHNV and CDR2 YYDKDF (reference sequence). The CDR3 spans 18 residues. The V gene end was trimmed by 0 bases and the J gene end by 3 bases; junction bases not matched to a gene: 12. For the CDR3, the DNA is TGTGCCACCAGCAGAGATCTGGCAGGGGGCGCAGGGGACTATGGCTACACCTTC. It translates to CATSRDLAGGAGDYGYTF.

This clone was seen only a few times. The rearrangement joins TRBV13 to TRBJ2-1; 7 positions match TRBD2. The trim removed 3 bases at V and 4 bases at J, leaving 6 bases unmatched. CDR3 length: 15 residues. Germline CDR1 reads PRHDT; CDR2 reads FYEKMQ (reference sequence). The CDR3 protein is CASSFSQREYNEQFF. The CDR3 region has the DNA TGTGCCAGCAGCTTCTCCCAGCGGGAATACAATGAGCAGTTCTTC.

This clone has only a few counts. Different DNA sequences within this sample yield the same CDR3. The chain is built from TRBV30 and TRBJ1-5; D uncertain. Germline CDR1 GTSNPN, CDR2 SVGIG (reference sequence). The germline V and J ends were trimmed by 1 base and 2 bases, with 6 bases remaining between them. CDR3 length: 13 amino acids. CDR3 in DNA: TGTGCCTGGAGTGACGGGGGCAATCAGCCCCAGCATTTT. It yields the protein CAWSDGGNQPQHF.

This clone was detected a few times. J is TRBJ2-6 and V is TRBV30; D is unclear. Trimming left V 4 bases short and J 2 bases short, with 6 bases between. CDR3 length equals 13 residues. Germline V lookup: CDR1 GTSNPN, CDR2 SVGIG (reference sequence). This CDR3 reads CAWKTTGANVLTF. CDR3 in DNA: TGTGCCTGGAAGACAACTGGGGCCAACGTCCTGACTTTC.

V usage is TRBV6-6 and J usage is TRBJ2-4, with D hard to call. The CDR3 has 13 residues. Trimming removed 2 bases at V and 9 bases at J, with 11 bases between. Germline lookup yields CDR1 MNHNY and CDR2 SVGAGI (reference sequence). The CDR3 DNA is TGTGCCAGCAGTTACGGTCCGCTAGGCATTCAGTACTTC. Protein product: CASSYGPLGIQYF.

This clone was picked up a small number of times. Here the CDR3 reads CASRNWTGRIHEQYF. CDR3 DNA: TGTGCCAGCAGGAATTGGACAGGACGCATCCACGAGCAGTACTTC. The rearrangement links TRBV9 to TRBJ2-7; 7 positions agree with TRBD1. V shed 5 bases and J 5 bases; nucleotides not matched to a gene: 13. The CDR3 is 15 amino acids. Germline V CDR1 and CDR2: SGDLS, YYNGEE.

This clone was observed a few times. CDR3 in amino acids: CASSQYQGRSTDTQYF. For the CDR3, the DNA is TGCGCCAGCAGCCAGTACCAGGGGAGGAGCACAGATACGCAGTATTTT. This chain joins TRBV4-3 and TRBJ2-3; D may be TRBD1 or TRBD2 (6 bases each). The V gene's germline CDR1 is LGHNA and CDR2 YSLEER. The CDR3 sequence is 16 residues long. Trimming took 3 bases from V and 0 from J, leaving 13 bases between them.

There are a few counts of this clone. The chain uses TRBV9 and TRBJ1-4, with TRBD1 as a possible D gene (5 bases). Trimming took 4 bases from V and 4 from J, leaving 14 bases between them. Germline CDR1 is SGDLS and CDR2 is YYNGEE. The CDR3 is made up of 15 amino acids. The chain's CDR3 is CASSPGQGFNEKLFF. CDR3 coding DNA: TGTGCCAGCAGCCCCGGACAAGGCTTTAATGAAAAACTGTTTTTT.